Shown below are 11 T cell receptor beta chains from a single sample sequenced in a study of blood T cell repertoires in COVID-19. Assay used: immunoSEQ multiplex PCR; TCRdb lists only in-frame clones, some missing. The sample contains 250,000 to 300,000 clones, about 90% of which appear only once. Sequencing was carried out using PBMCs or T cells enriched from blood (not recorded which). The source is a woman between 55 and 75 years old who had recovered from COVID-19.

The chain combines TRBV5-4 with TRBJ2-3; D perhaps matches TRBD2 (5 bases). Germline loops: CDR1 SGHNT, CDR2 YYREEE (reference sequence). Trimming took off 4 bases at V and 3 bases at J, with 15 bases between the two ends. The CDR3 is made up of 15 amino acids. The chain's CDR3 is CASSGTSPGTDTQYF. The CDR3 DNA reads as TGTGCCAGCAGCGGAACGTCGCCGGGAACAGATACGCAGTATTTT.

The chain's CDR3 is CASSLRAGVDGYTF. CDR3 nucleotide sequence: TGTGCCAGCAGCTTAAGGGCAGGGGTTGATGGCTACACCTTC. J is TRBJ1-2 and V is TRBV7-9; possible D gene TRBD1, 6 bases. V lost 2 bases, J lost 6 bases, and 13 bases lay in between. The CDR3 has 14 amino acids. Germline assignment: CDR1 SEHNR and CDR2 FQNEAQ (reference sequence).

The gene calls are TRBV7-9 and TRBJ1-4; D remains unclear. Trimming cost V 5 bases and J 6 bases, with 7 bases left between them. Germline V gene sequence: CDR1 SEHNR, CDR2 FQNEAQ (reference sequence). This CDR3 has 12 amino acids. As DNA, the CDR3 is TGTGCCAGCAGCCCCGTCGATGAAAAACTGTTTTTT. It specifies CASSPVDEKLFF.

This clone was found once. The chain links TRBV9 to TRBJ2-1, with TRBD1 matching over 8 bases. Germline V gives CDR1 SGDLS, CDR2 YYNGEE. The CDR3 is 18 amino acids. V dropped 0 bases and J dropped 7; count of bases not matched to a gene: 15. The CDR3 DNA reads TGTGCCAGCAGCGTAGTTACAGGGGGGATGCTACGGACAAATGAGCAGTTCTTC. This sequence encodes CASSVVTGGMLRTNEQFF.

This sequence joins TRBV5-1 and TRBJ2-7, with 16 positions matching TRBD2. The V and J ends lost 3 bases and 6 bases, in that order; junction bases with no gene match: 3. Germline CDR1 is SGHRS and CDR2 is YFSETQ. The CDR3 extends over 15 amino acids. The CDR3 loop is CASSSGLAGGLEQYF. Written as DNA, the CDR3 is TGCGCCAGCAGCTCGGGACTAGCGGGAGGGCTCGAGCAGTACTTC.

This chain connects TRBV7-8 to TRBJ1-1; TRBD1 aligns across 7 bases. Germline CDR1 is SGHVS and CDR2 is FQNEAQ. The V and J ends lost 6 bases and 10 bases, in that order; junction bases with no gene match: 11. The CDR3 contains 13 residues. The CDR3 sequence: CASRTQGGLGAFF. The CDR3, as DNA: TGTGCCAGCAGAACGCAGGGGGGTCTCGGAGCTTTCTTT.

The V and J genes are TRBV27 and TRBJ2-5; D is possibly TRBD2 (6 bases). This CDR3 contains 13 residues. Trimming took 8 bases from V and 4 from J, leaving 14 bases between them. The V gene's germline CDR1 is MNHEY and CDR2 SMNVEV (reference sequence). This chain's CDR3 is CASGRDRAETQYF. CDR3 DNA sequence: TGTGCCAGCGGGCGGGACCGAGCAGAGACCCAGTACTTC.

CDR3 bases: TGTGCCAGCAGACCGGGACAGCTATCCGAGCAGTACTTC. Translated: CASRPGQLSEQYF. The chain uses TRBV27 and TRBJ2-7, with TRBD1 matching over 7 bases. The CDR3 contains 13 residues. CDR1 is MNHEY and CDR2 is SMNVEV in the germline V gene (reference sequence). The ends lost 6 bases at V and 6 bases at J; junction bases unmatched: 8.

The chain carries TRBV11-2 and TRBJ1-5, with 8 bases fitting TRBD1. After removal of 1 base from V and 7 bases from J, the junction contained 3 bases not matched to a gene. The germline V gene has CDR1 SGHAT and CDR2 FQNNGV. CDR3 length: 14 amino acids. CDR3: CASSLGPGGQPQHF. The CDR3 DNA follows: TGTGCCAGCAGCTTAGGGCCAGGGGGCCAGCCCCAGCATTTT.

This chain links TRBV6-2 or TRBV6-3 with TRBJ2-2; 7 bases are shared with TRBD1. Germline V CDR1 and CDR2: MNHEY, SVGEGT. This CDR3 spans 15 amino acids. After removal of 6 bases from V and 5 bases from J, the junction contained 9 bases not matched to a gene. CDR3 in amino acids: CASSLDRVGTGELFF. In DNA, the CDR3 is TGTGCCAGCAGCCTAGACAGGGTAGGAACCGGGGAGCTGTTTTTT.

This sequence joins TRBV28 and TRBJ1-1; 7 nucleotides agree with TRBD1. CDR3 length equals 14 residues. The J segment lost 2 bases and the V segment lost 7 bases, leaving 7 bases of the junction unmatched. Germline CDR1 MDHEN, CDR2 SYDVKM. This CDR3 is CASTLGQVNTEAFF. The CDR3 nucleotides read TGTGCCAGCACCCTCGGACAGGTCAACACTGAAGCTTTCTTT. Based on the CDR3 plus reference TRBV28 and TRBJ1-1, the full variable domain is DVKVTQSSRYLVKRTGEKVFLECVQDMDHENMFWYRQDPGLGLRLIYFSYDVKMKEKGDIPEGYSVSREKKERFSLILESASTNQTSMYLCASTLGQVNTEAFFGQGTRLTVV.